This TCR beta chain originates from a study of T cell responses to AZD1222 COVID-19 vaccine. Study background: Whether given at about 4 or about 12 weeks, second doses were pooled. Study conclusions and caveats: Nearly half of unique spike-specific TCRs reportedly avoided B.1.351 and B.1.1.7 mutated regions. Vaccine-related CD4 TCRs covered spike, predominating at 160-218 and 743-854. None of the repertoires were sampled until the peak T cell response had passed.

Unmatched junction bases numbered 6, after V lost 4 bases and J lost 1 base. Germline assignment: CDR1 LNHDA and CDR2 SQIVND (reference sequence). There are 16 residues in the CDR3. TCRdb's table, derived via immunoSEQ multiplex PCR, lists solely in-frame clones and lacks some. This table has 100,000 or so clones, 80% to 95% appearing once. To note about this clone: What it recognizes is unknown.

The chain links TRBV19 to TRBJ2-3; 9 nucleotides agree with TRBD1. Sequences were derived from peripheral blood, sampled on day 0 of AZD1222 vaccination. The receptor's source is an adult in good health. The CDR3 spells CASSTGQGSGTDTQYF. The CDR3 coding sequence is TGTGCCAGTAGTACGGGACAGGGTAGCGGCACAGATACGCAGTATTTT.